The source of this T cell receptor beta chain is a study of blood T cell repertoires in COVID-19. Study information: Samples of COVID-19 (acute and convalescent) were obtained from the United States, Italy and Spain.

The CDR3 runs to 13 residues. Germline V lookup: CDR1 MNHEY, CDR2 SVGAGI. V lost 6 bases, J lost 8 bases, and 11 bases lay in between. Only in-frame clones appear in the TCRdb table, and some are missing; sequencing was by immunoSEQ multiplex PCR. The sample gives 200,000 to 300,000 clones, around 80% of which show up once; around 3.4% is in the top ten. This clonotype was sampled from a woman aged 18 to 35 with acute or convalescent COVID-19. Sequencing was done on a sample of peripheral blood. The chain joins TRBV6-5 to TRBJ1-6; D remains ambiguous. The CDR3 DNA reads TGTGCCAGCAGCTCGCCCCGGGATTCACCCCTCCACTTT. Translating gives CASSSPRDSPLHF.